This T cell receptor beta chain appears in the sequencing data of a study of blood T cell repertoires in COVID-19. Study overall: The United States, Italy and Spain provided the acute and convalescent COVID-19 samples. PBMCs, B-cell-depleted T cells, or T cells provided the cDNA or gDNA that made up the material.

Seattle enrolled patients during active infection and tracked them longitudinally. Method: immunoSEQ multiplex PCR; TCRdb's copy keeps in-frame clones and lacks some. The sample includes under 200,000 clones, approximately 80% of them seen just once. In germline, CDR1 is SGHKS, CDR2 YYEKEE (reference sequence). The CDR3 is made up of 16 amino acids. The junction had 0 bases not matched to a gene; V was cut back by 0 bases and J by 0 bases. The sequenced sample was peripheral blood. The V and J genes are TRBV5-5 and TRBJ2-2; 9 bases map to TRBD1. The origin of this receptor is a man in his sixties with COVID-19, enrolled during active disease. The CDR3 nucleotides are TGTGCCAGCAGCTTGGGGACAGGGGCGAACACCGGGGAGCTGTTTTTT. Its translation is CASSLGTGANTGELFF.